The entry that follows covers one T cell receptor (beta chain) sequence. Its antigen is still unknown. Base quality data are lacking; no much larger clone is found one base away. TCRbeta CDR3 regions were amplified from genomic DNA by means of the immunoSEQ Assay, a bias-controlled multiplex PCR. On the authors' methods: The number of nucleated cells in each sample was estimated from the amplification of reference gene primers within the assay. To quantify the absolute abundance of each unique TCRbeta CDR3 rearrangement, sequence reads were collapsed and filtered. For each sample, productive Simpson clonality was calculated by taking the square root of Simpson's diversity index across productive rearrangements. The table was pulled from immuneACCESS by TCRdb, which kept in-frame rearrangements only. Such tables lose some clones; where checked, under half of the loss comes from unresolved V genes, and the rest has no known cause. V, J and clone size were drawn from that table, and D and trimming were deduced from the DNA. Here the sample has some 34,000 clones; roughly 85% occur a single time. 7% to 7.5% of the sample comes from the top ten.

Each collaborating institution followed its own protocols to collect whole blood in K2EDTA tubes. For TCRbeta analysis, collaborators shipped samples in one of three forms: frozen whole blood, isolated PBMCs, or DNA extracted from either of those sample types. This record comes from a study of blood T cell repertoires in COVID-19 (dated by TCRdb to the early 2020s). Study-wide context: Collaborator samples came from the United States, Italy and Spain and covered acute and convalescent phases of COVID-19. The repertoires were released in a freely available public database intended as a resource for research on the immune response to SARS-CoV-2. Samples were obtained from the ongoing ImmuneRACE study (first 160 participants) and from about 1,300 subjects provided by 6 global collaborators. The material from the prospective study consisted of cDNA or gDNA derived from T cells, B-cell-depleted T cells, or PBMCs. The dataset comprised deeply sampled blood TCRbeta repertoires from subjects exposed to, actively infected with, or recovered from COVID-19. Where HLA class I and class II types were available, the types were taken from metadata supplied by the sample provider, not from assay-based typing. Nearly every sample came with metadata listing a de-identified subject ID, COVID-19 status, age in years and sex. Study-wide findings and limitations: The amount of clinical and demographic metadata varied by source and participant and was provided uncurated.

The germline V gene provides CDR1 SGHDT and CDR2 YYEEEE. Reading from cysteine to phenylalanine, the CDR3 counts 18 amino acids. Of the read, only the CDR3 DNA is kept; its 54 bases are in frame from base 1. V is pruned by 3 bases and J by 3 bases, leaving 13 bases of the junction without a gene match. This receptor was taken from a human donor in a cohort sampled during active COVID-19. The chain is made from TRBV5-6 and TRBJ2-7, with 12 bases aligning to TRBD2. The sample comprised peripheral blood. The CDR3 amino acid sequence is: CASSWGVGQGLAGYEQYF. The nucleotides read TGTGCCAGCAGCTGGGGAGTGGGCCAGGGACTAGCGGGCTACGAGCAGTACTTC.